This T cell receptor (beta chain) was identified in a study of blood T cell repertoires in COVID-19. Germline V gene data show CDR1 as GTSNPN and CDR2 as SVGIG (reference sequence). The CDR3 totals 13 residues. V trimming: 3 bases; J trimming: 4 bases; junction bases outside the gene matches: 2. Repertoires were generated with immunoSEQ multiplex PCR, while TCRdb's copy carries only in-frame clones and drops some. Among about 210,000 clones listed, 83% were seen once. This clonotype was obtained from a man aged 45-65 years with active or convalescent COVID-19. The V and J genes are TRBV30 and TRBJ1-4; 7 bases are a match to TRBD1. What was sequenced was peripheral blood. The CDR3 DNA reads as TGTGCCTGGAGGGGGGACAGTAATGAAAAACTGTTTTTT. Protein product: CAWRGDSNEKLFF.